The clone carrying this TCR beta chain was detected ten times or more. The target antigen is unknown. The data are from a study of Graves' ophthalmopathy and Graves' hyperthyroidism. Study information: The collection of peripheral blood took place at initial diagnosis, before any treatment. Study outcomes and limitations: The majority of expanded thyroid clonotypes above 0.001 frequency also occurred in blood. Between ophthalmopathy and stable hyperthyroidism, a 13-signature model drew a separation with approximately 87% sensitivity and approximately 77% specificity.

CDR3 regions of TCR beta were amplified from RNA transcripts. Second-round multiplex PCR came after first-round RT-PCR with HTBI primers. TCRdb independently ran MiXCR on the multiplex PCR reads; one entry per CDR3 protein. Of roughly 300,000 distinct CDR3 sequences in the sample, 15% to 20% were seen once. V was pared by 5 bases and J by 2 bases, with 6 bases between. Germline CDR1 LNHDA, CDR2 SQIVND (reference sequence). The CDR3 is 12 residues long. PBMCs were obtained from approximately 10 ml of fresh peripheral blood. Input material: peripheral blood. The chain links TRBV19 to TRBJ2-5; TRBD1 is a possible D gene (5 bases). The clonotype was recovered from an adult man with Graves' ophthalmopathy. CDR3 nucleotides: TGTGCCAGTAGTGACAGTCAAGAGACCCAGTACTTC. Residues: CASSDSQETQYF.